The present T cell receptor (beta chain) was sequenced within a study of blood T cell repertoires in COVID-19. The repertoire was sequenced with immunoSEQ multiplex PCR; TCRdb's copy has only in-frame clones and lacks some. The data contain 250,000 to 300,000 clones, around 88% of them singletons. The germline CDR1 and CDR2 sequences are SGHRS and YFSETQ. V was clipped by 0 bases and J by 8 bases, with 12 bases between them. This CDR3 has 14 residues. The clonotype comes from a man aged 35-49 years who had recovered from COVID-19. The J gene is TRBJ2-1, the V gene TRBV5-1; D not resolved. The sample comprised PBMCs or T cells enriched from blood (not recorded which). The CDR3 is CASSLETGKDEQFF. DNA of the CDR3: TGCGCCAGCAGCTTGGAGACGGGTAAAGATGAGCAGTTCTTC.